This TCR beta chain was sequenced in a study of beta chain features in type 1 diabetes. Study-wide results and limits: Shorter TCRB CDR3s, moderately but significantly so, marked every one of the four CD4+ subsets in Type 1 diabetes patients.

Reverse transcribing all isolated RNA meant expressed TCRB transcripts were sequenced. Clones were sequenced by immunoSEQ multiplex PCR, and TCRdb holds only the in-frame ones, with some missing. The sample yields 550,000 to 850,000 clones, around 15% seen once. Sampling consisted of one heparinised blood draw per donor, averaging approximately 120 mL. Staining for CD45RO/CCR7/CD25/CD127/CD95/CD27 allowed sorting of CD4+ naive, central memory, regulatory and stem cell-like memory cells. The CDR3 contains 13 residues. CDR1 is MNHEY and CDR2 is SMNVEV in the germline V gene (reference sequence). V shed 2 bases and J shed 2 bases, with 7 bases lying between them. This clone has just a few counts. The antigen remains undetermined.

Material for sequencing was naive CD4+ T cells from blood. The sequence derives from a man between 18 and 35 years old with type 1 diabetes. The chain employs TRBV27 and TRBJ2-7; D may match TRBD1 or TRBD2 (5 bases each). DNA for the CDR3: TGTGCCAGCAGTTTACGGGGCACCTACGAGCAGTACTTC. Protein product: CASSLRGTYEQYF.